The 16 T cell receptor beta chains listed next were all sequenced from one sample in a study of T cells after posttransplantation cyclophosphamide. Repertoires were generated with immunoSEQ multiplex PCR, while TCRdb's copy carries only in-frame clones and drops some. The data contain 10,000 to 15,000 clones, around 86% of them seen just once; the ten biggest clones take up 0.65% to 0.85%. What was sequenced was memory CD4+ T cells sorted from PBMCs. These receptors were collected from a man over 45 in good health, CMV-negative, and a related stem cell transplant donor.

The chain recombines TRBV5-1 with TRBJ2-4; TRBD2 aligns across 11 bases. From germline, CDR1 is SGHRS and CDR2 YFSETQ. V was clipped by 0 bases and J by 8 bases; unmatched bases: 4. The CDR3 sequence is 15 residues long. The CDR3 DNA reads as TGCGCCAGCAGCTTGGGACTAGCGGGATTGGACATTCAGTACTTC. The encoded protein is CASSLGLAGLDIQYF. Full variable domain (rest looked up from reference TRBV5-1 and TRBJ2-4): KAGVTQTPRYLIKTRGQQVTLSCSPISGHRSVSWYQQTPGQGLQFLFEYFSETQRNKGNFPGRFSGRQFSNSRSEMNVSTLELGDSALYLCASSLGLAGLDIQYFGAGTRLSVL.

J is TRBJ1-5 and V is TRBV10-3; D not certain. CDR3 length: 16 residues. Between the trimmed V and J ends, which lost 1 base and 0 bases, there was a span of 10 bases. In germline, CDR1 is ENHRY, CDR2 SYGVKD. As DNA, the CDR3 is TGTGCCATCAGTGAGTTTGGGCCCAATAGCAATCAGCCCCAGCATTTT. It specifies CAISEFGPNSNQPQHF.

V gene TRBV5-1 combines with J gene TRBJ1-2, with TRBD1 as a possible D gene (6 bases). The V end lost 0 bases, the J end lost 8 bases, and 20 bases lay between the germline ends. The length of the CDR3 is 16 residues. The germline V gene encodes CDR1 SGHRS and CDR2 YFSETQ. In DNA form, the CDR3 reads TGCGCCAGCAGCTTGGGTGTCTCGGCGGGGGCGGGAGGCTACACCTTC. It encodes CASSLGVSAGAGGYTF.

The J gene is TRBJ2-3, the V gene TRBV5-5; TRBD2 is a possible D gene (6 bases). Germline CDR1 reads SGHKS; CDR2 reads YYEKEE (reference sequence). The CDR3 sequence is 16 residues long. Deletions cut 2 bases from V and 0 bases from J, with 13 bases between. The DNA for the CDR3 is TGTGCCAGCAGCTTACGCGGAGGGTCGAGCACAGATACGCAGTATTTT. Protein: CASSLRGGSSTDTQYF.

The chain has TRBV2 and TRBJ1-6; 7 positions match TRBD1. The germline V gene encodes CDR1 SNHLY and CDR2 FYNNEI. The length of the CDR3 is 14 residues. Germline trimming cut 9 bases from V and 5 bases from J; bases unmatched to any gene: 7. The CDR3 nucleotides read TGTGCCAGTCGGACCACAGGGGATAATTCACCCCTCCACTTT. This gives the protein CASRTTGDNSPLHF.

V is TRBV7-9 and J is TRBJ2-3, with TRBD2 matching 16 bases. The CDR3 has 19 amino acids. Germline V CDR1 and CDR2: SEHNR, FQNEAQ (reference sequence). V lost 3 bases to trimming and J lost 5 bases; unmatched junction nucleotides: 11. The CDR3 bases are TGTGCCAGCAGCTTCCCGGGACTAGCGGGGGGGTACGTTTTAGATACGCAGTATTTT. This codes for CASSFPGLAGGYVLDTQYF.

The sample holds one count of this clone. The V and J genes are TRBV29-1 and TRBJ2-5, with 10 nucleotides matching TRBD2. There are 13 residues in the CDR3. CDR1 and CDR2 (germline): SQVTM, ANQGSEA. Unmatched junction bases numbered 4, after V lost 4 bases and J lost 5 bases. The chain's CDR3 is CSVVSSGGETQYF. In nucleotides, the CDR3 is TGCAGCGTTGTGTCTAGCGGGGGTGAGACCCAGTACTTC. The full variable domain, its missing parts supplied by reference TRBV29-1 and TRBJ2-5, is SAVISQKPSRDICQRGTSLTIQCQVDSQVTMMFWYRQQPGQSLTLIATANQGSEATYESGFVIDKFPISRPNLTFSTLTVSNMSPEDSSIYLCSVVSSGGETQYFGPGTRLLVL.

This sequence joins TRBV6-5 and TRBJ1-2, with 9 bases fitting TRBD1. The trim removed 7 bases at V and 7 bases at J, leaving 10 bases unmatched. Per germline, CDR1 MNHEY and CDR2 SVGAGI. This CDR3 has 14 amino acids. In nucleotides, the CDR3 is TGTGCCAGCACCCCGGGACAGGGAACTCCTGGCTACACCTTC. It translates to CASTPGQGTPGYTF.

V is TRBV6-5 and J is TRBJ2-7, with 8 positions matching TRBD1. Trimming cost V 6 bases and J 0 bases; bases outside gene matches: 7. Per the germline V gene, CDR1 is MNHEY and CDR2 is SVGAGI. CDR3 length: 15 residues. This CDR3 reads CASSHRDRFSYEQYF. CDR3 sequence (DNA): TGTGCCAGCAGCCACCGGGACAGGTTCTCCTACGAGCAGTACTTC.

The J gene is TRBJ2-3, the V gene TRBV30, with D maybe TRBD1 (6 bases). Germline lookup yields CDR1 GTSNPN and CDR2 SVGIG (reference sequence). The CDR3 contains 13 residues. The germline V and J ends were trimmed by 0 bases and 6 bases, with 10 bases remaining between them. For the CDR3, the DNA is TGTGCCTGGAGTGTCGCAGGGGCGGATACGCAGTATTTT. Its translation: CAWSVAGADTQYF.

Details on this clone: Other DNA sequences from this sample encode an identical CDR3 as well. This chain connects TRBV15 to TRBJ1-6, with a tentative D call TRBD1 (5 bases). CDR1 and CDR2 (germline): LNHNV, YYDKDF (reference sequence). V dropped 0 bases and J dropped 13 bases, with 13 bases sitting between them. The CDR3 loop spans 14 amino acids. The CDR3: CATSRDWTNSPLHF. The CDR3 DNA sequence: TGTGCCACCAGCAGAGATTGGACAAACTCCCCCCTCCACTTT.

The rearrangement joins TRBV4-1 to TRBJ1-1, with a tentative D call TRBD1 (5 bases). V was shortened by 8 bases and J by 5 bases, with 18 bases between the two germline ends. CDR3 length: 14 amino acids. Germline CDR1 and CDR2: MGHRA and YSYEKL. CDR3 bases: TGCGCCAGCTCTTCGGGGGGTGAGAGGACTGAAGCTTTCTTT. This encodes CASSSGGERTEAFF.

This clone was recorded a few times. The rearrangement joins TRBV7-8 to TRBJ2-1, with TRBD2 matching 9 bases. Losses at the gene ends were 6 bases for V and 9 bases for J; bases not matched to a gene: 18. CDR1 and CDR2 (germline): SGHVS, FQNEAQ. This CDR3 has 17 amino acids. The chain's CDR3 is CASRLPRGRGRAGEQFF. As DNA, the CDR3 is TGTGCCAGCAGGCTCCCAAGGGGGCGCGGGAGGGCGGGTGAGCAGTTCTTC.

The J gene is TRBJ1-1, the V gene TRBV5-1; 7 bases are shared with TRBD1. This CDR3 is built from 11 residues. J gave up 5 bases and V 10 bases, and 5 bases lay outside the gene matches. In germline, CDR1 is SGHRS, CDR2 YFSETQ. CDR3 sequence (DNA): TGCGCCTCTCAGGGGGAGACTGAAGCTTTCTTT. Translation: CASQGETEAFF.

The CDR3 sequence is CASSATGKGDTQYF. CDR3 DNA: TGTGCCAGTAGTGCGACAGGGAAGGGGGATACGCAGTATTTT. V usage is TRBV19 and J usage is TRBJ2-3, with 7 bases that match TRBD1. V trimming: 5 bases; J trimming: 6 bases; junction bases outside the gene matches: 8. The CDR3 is made up of 14 amino acids. Germline-derived CDR1 and CDR2 are LNHDA and SQIVND (reference sequence).

This clone was counted only a few times. The rearrangement uses TRBV7-2 and TRBJ2-2; D may be TRBD1 (5 bases). Trimming removed 5 bases from V and 6 bases from J, with 16 bases in between. CDR3 length: 15 amino acids. CDR1 is SGHTA, CDR2 FQGNSA, per germline. CDR3 DNA sequence: TGTGCCAGCAGCCAACCCCCAGGGTACCCCGGGGAGCTGTTTTTT. This codes for CASSQPPGYPGELFF.